This T cell receptor beta chain stems from a study of T cell repertoires in cytomegalovirus infection. Looking at the study overall: Indicated by public TCR beta signatures were CMV infection and matching HLA type.

TCRdb re-called the reads with MiXCR, one entry per CDR3 protein. The sample shows some 920,000 distinct CDR3 sequences, approximately 33% of them seen only once. As to this clonotype: Its antigen is as yet unknown.

This CDR3 spans 13 amino acids. Trimming took 7 bases from V and 0 from J, leaving 7 bases between them. The chain joins TRBV12-3 or TRBV12-4 to TRBJ1-5; D is undetermined. This specimen was cultured CD8+ T cells from PBMCs, taken from culture after CMV antigen stimulation. This TCR was sampled from a human donor in good health (CMV status not recorded). Some clones in this sample may be carry-over from other donors' samples. The CDR3, as DNA: TGTGCCAGCAATATAGGTAGCAATCAGCCCCAGCATTTT. Its protein product is CASNIGSNQPQHF.